The entry below gives a single T cell receptor (beta chain) sequence along with its context. The antigen remains unidentified. The sample belongs to a study of identical twins. Study-wide results and limits: Partly confounded zero-insertion analyses could result from invariant MAIT and iNKT cells. Not following the same donors, the study drew its conclusions from cross-sectional statistical analysis. Fewer insertions were carried by abundant cord blood beta clonotypes, but none was seen in memory repertoires.

Germline loops: CDR1 SNHLY, CDR2 FYNNEI. The V end was cut by 1 base, the J end by 5 bases, with 11 bases between. This CDR3 is 14 amino acids long. TCRdb re-called the 5' RACE reads with MiXCR, one entry per CDR3 protein. The sample lists 350,000 or so distinct CDR3 sequences; around 12% were seen once. The sample was also reused in another study, on yellow fever vaccine responses in identical twins.

The sequence was collected from a woman aged 18 to 35 in good health. V usage is TRBV2 and J usage is TRBJ2-5, with D tentatively TRBD2 (6 bases). The sample consisted of CD8+ T cells sorted from blood. DNA for the CDR3: TGTGCCAGCAGTGAAGAAGGGAGGCGGGAGACCCAGTACTTC. It specifies CASSEEGRRETQYF.